The table lists the clone carrying this T cell receptor (beta chain) with a few counts. The data are from a study of blood T cell repertoires in COVID-19. Across the study: There were acute and convalescent COVID-19 samples, and they came from the United States, Italy and Spain. PBMCs, B-cell-depleted T cells, or T cells were the source of the cDNA or gDNA that made up the material.

The germline CDR1 and CDR2 sequences are WSHSY and SAAADI. The CDR3 loop spans 15 amino acids. Trimming left V 6 bases short and J 1 base short, with 16 bases between. In the original analysis: Amplification of reference gene primers provided the estimated nucleated cell counts. Generated by immunoSEQ multiplex PCR, the TCRdb table keeps only in-frame clones and is missing some. V, J and clone size derive from that table, while D and trimming were established from the DNA sequence. The data contain about 150,000 clones, around 85% of them singletons. Sequenced material: peripheral blood. The V gene is TRBV10-2, the J gene TRBJ2-7; TRBD2 is a possible D gene (6 bases). The clonotype originates from a woman in her 70s with acute or convalescent COVID-19. CDR3 nucleotides: TGCGCCAGCAGGGTCCCTGGGGGGAATTCCTACGAGCAGTACTTC. It specifies CASRVPGGNSYEQYF.